This T cell receptor (beta chain) was observed in a study of long-term antiretroviral therapy in people with HIV. V shed 0 bases and J shed 7 bases, with 9 bases lying between them. The germline V gene has CDR1 SGHTA and CDR2 FQGNSA. This CDR3 is 14 amino acids long. Investigators performed immunoSEQ version v3.0 at survey level. Repertoires were generated with immunoSEQ multiplex PCR, while TCRdb's copy carries only in-frame clones and drops some. The sample lists some 48,000 clones; approximately 79% were seen once. This clonotype originated in a young woman with HIV. This chain connects TRBV7-2 to TRBJ2-2; D is possibly TRBD2 (5 bases). This sample comprised unsorted PBMCs, obtained 0.8 years after starting antiretroviral therapy. The CDR3 region has the DNA TGTGCCAGCAGCTTAGCGCAGGAGGTCGGGGAGCTGTTTTTT. This codes for CASSLAQEVGELFF.